This T cell receptor beta chain came from a study of T-cell memory formation after mild COVID-19. This clonotype appeared a few times. A single record per CDR3 protein comes from TCRdb applying MiXCR to the 5' RACE reads. This sample has some 410,000 distinct CDR3 sequences, with 23% found just once. The V gene's germline CDR1 is SGHAT and CDR2 FQNNGV. The CDR3 totals 17 residues. V lost 5 bases to trimming and J lost 5 bases; unmatched junction nucleotides: 8. The chain carries TRBV11-2 and TRBJ2-1; 14 bases are shared with TRBD2. The sample comprised PBMCs or a T cell subset sorted from them (not recorded which). The clonotype originates from an adult woman who had mild COVID-19 (a few samples of this study predate the infection). Cell type and time point are not known. The CDR3 sequence is CASSRGTSGRRDNEQFF. Here the CDR3 DNA reads TGTGCCAGCAGCCGGGGGACTAGCGGGAGACGGGACAATGAGCAGTTCTTC.